This T cell receptor (beta chain) appears in the sequencing data of a study of T cell responses to AZD1222 COVID-19 vaccine. Germline V lookup: CDR1 MDHEN, CDR2 SYDVKM. V lost 3 bases, J lost 0 bases, and 13 bases lay in between. The CDR3 is 16 amino acids. Data came from immunoSEQ multiplex PCR; TCRdb stores just in-frame clones and leaves some out. The sample includes roughly 200,000 clones, around nine tenths seen only once; the top ten take 3.6%. The clonotype was recovered from an adult who received the MenACWY meningococcal vaccine as a control. The sample here was peripheral blood, taken 28 days after the second dose of the MenACWY control vaccine. This chain links TRBV28 with TRBJ2-3; D not resolved. DNA for the CDR3: TGTGCCAGCAGTTTGATGGCGGAACTTAGCACAGATACGCAGTATTTT. Encoded protein: CASSLMAELSTDTQYF.